One sample yielded the 7 T cell receptor beta chains listed below, sequenced in a study of identical twins listed by TCRdb under 2016. The library was generated by 5' RACE. The reads were generated on an Illumina HiSeq 2000. TCRdb handled the public reads itself, with Q25 trimming in fastp and clone calling in MiXCR, and kept productive beta chains. CDR3 protein duplicates are merged, each entry listing the most common genes and DNA. For this sample the table gives around 670,000 distinct CDR3 sequences, of which around 6% were detected only once. Under 2% of the sample lies in the top ten. The specimen was naive T cells sorted from blood. In the paper's terms, the cell subset or site label means: cells isolated with a human naive T-cell isolation kit. All receptors come from a man between 18 and 29 years old in good health.

The rearrangement uses TRBV5-1 and TRBJ1-1; D possibly corresponds to TRBD1 (5 bases). Germline-derived CDR1 and CDR2 are SGHRS and YFSETQ. The CDR3 length is 13 residues. The germline V and J ends were trimmed by 3 bases and 5 bases, with 11 bases remaining between them. CDR3 protein: CASSSGSRTEAFF. The DNA for the CDR3 is TGCGCCAGCAGCTCAGGGAGTCGGACTGAAGCTTTCTTT.

This clonotype has at least ten counts. V is TRBV2 and J is TRBJ1-1; the match to TRBD1 covers 11 bases. J gave up 0 bases and V 5 bases, and 5 bases lay outside the gene matches. The CDR3 runs 16 residues. Germline values: CDR1 SNHLY, CDR2 FYNNEI. CDR3 sequence reads: CASSYGQGALNTEAFF. The CDR3 region has the DNA TGTGCCAGCAGTTATGGACAGGGGGCATTGAACACTGAAGCTTTCTTT.

This clonotype was seen repeatedly, ten times or more. V usage is TRBV29-1 and J usage is TRBJ2-1, with TRBD2 matching 11 bases. The CDR3 is 16 amino acids. Germline-derived CDR1 and CDR2 are SQVTM and ANQGSEA. Trimming took 6 bases from V and 8 from J; bases not matched to a gene: 15. CDR3 loop: CSVEQVSGRVVDEQFF. The CDR3 nucleotides are TGCAGCGTCGAACAGGTTAGCGGGAGGGTCGTCGATGAGCAGTTCTTC.

The chain has TRBV5-1 and TRBJ1-1; D remains unclear. The CDR3 totals 16 residues. V shed 2 bases and J shed 4 bases, with 18 bases lying between them. Germline loops: CDR1 SGHRS, CDR2 YFSETQ. In DNA, the CDR3 is TGCGCCAGCAGCTTTGTCGACTGGTCCTCTGGCACTGAAGCTTTCTTT. This translates into CASSFVDWSSGTEAFF.

Points on this clonotype: This may come from a read error, since a much larger clone is one base off. The rearrangement joins TRBV9 to TRBJ1-3; 7 bases line up with TRBD1. Germline loops: CDR1 SGDLS, CDR2 YYNGEE. The J segment lost 6 bases and the V segment lost 4 bases, leaving 19 bases of the junction unmatched. This CDR3 contains 18 residues. The CDR3 nucleotides are TGTGCCAGCAGCCCGATCATCAGGGAGGGACAGTGGCCAAACACCATATATTTT. Protein product: CASSPIIREGQWPNTIYF.

This clonotype occurred many times. This chain links TRBV20-1 with TRBJ2-7, with D unclear. Germline-derived CDR1 and CDR2 are DFQATT and SNEGSKA (reference sequence). Deletions cut 0 bases from V and 4 bases from J, with 10 bases between. This CDR3 comprises 13 residues. CDR3 residues: CSARDGPLYEQYF. The DNA for the CDR3 is TGCAGTGCTAGAGATGGGCCCTTATACGAGCAGTACTTC.

This clonotype was counted many times. The chain uses TRBV29-1 and TRBJ2-7; 7 nucleotides agree with TRBD1. The CDR3 extends over 14 amino acids. Germline values: CDR1 SQVTM, CDR2 ANQGSEA. V trimming: 0 bases; J trimming: 0 bases; junction bases outside the gene matches: 2. The CDR3 is CSVEDGQASYEQYF. Written as DNA, the CDR3 is TGCAGCGTTGAAGATGGACAGGCCTCCTACGAGCAGTACTTC.